This record covers a single TCR beta chain. The sample originates from a study of cytomegalovirus exposure and HLA in healthy donors. Data came from immunoSEQ multiplex PCR; TCRdb stores just in-frame clones and leaves some out. The data show 200,000 to 250,000 clones, with more than 75% seen just once and 2.6% held by the top ten. Sequenced material: PBMCs. The clonotype was recovered from a man aged 18 to 35 in good health and CMV-seronegative.

The CDR3 loop reads CASSVWGVTDTQYF. For the CDR3, the DNA is TGTGCCAGCAGCGTTTGGGGGGTCACAGATACGCAGTATTTT. This chain uses TRBV9 with TRBJ2-3, with D perhaps TRBD2 (6 bases). The CDR3 length is 14 residues. CDR1 SGDLS and CDR2 YYNGEE come from the germline V gene. Trimming took off 2 bases at V and 2 bases at J, with 9 bases between the two ends. The full variable domain, its missing parts supplied by reference TRBV9 and TRBJ2-3, is DSGVTQTPKHLITATGQRVTLRCSPRSGDLSVYWYQQSLDQGLQFLIQYYNGEERAKGNILERFSAQQFPDLHSELNLSSLELGDSALYFCASSVWGVTDTQYFGPGTRLTVL.